Listed here is a single T cell receptor (beta chain). This entry is derived from a study of blood T cell repertoires in COVID-19. At the level of the study: Spain, Italy and the United States supplied samples that represented acute and convalescent COVID-19. Nucleic acid was either cDNA or gDNA, and it came from T cells, B-cell-depleted T cells, or PBMCs.

In the study's own analysis: Reference gene primer amplification yielded estimated nucleated cell counts. Generated by immunoSEQ multiplex PCR, the TCRdb table keeps only in-frame clones and is missing some. That table furnishes V, J and clone size, whereas the DNA furnished D and trimming. Among 380,000 or so clones listed, 81% were seen once. The V end lost 4 bases, the J end lost 7 bases, and 14 bases lay between the germline ends. The CDR3 extends over 13 amino acids. In germline, CDR1 is SGHDT, CDR2 YYEEEE. Source material: peripheral blood. This sequence was found in a human donor with acute or convalescent COVID-19. The donor label of this sample is uncertain. The rearrangement links TRBV5-6 to TRBJ2-5; perhaps TRBD1 as D (6 bases). CDR3 bases: TGTGCCAGCAGCCTAGGGGGTAGGGGGACCCAGTACTTC. It codes for CASSLGGRGTQYF.